The 27 T cell receptor beta chains reported below all come from one sample, sequenced in a study of OX40 agonist ivuxolimab in advanced cancers. Using immunoSEQ multiplex PCR, the repertoire was profiled, and TCRdb retains in-frame clones only, with some absent. The sample lists 55,000 to 70,000 clones; about 83% were seen once. The sample here was CD4+ or CD8+ T cells sorted from blood, taken in a trial of the OX40 agonist ivuxolimab. These receptors all stem from an adult with an advanced solid tumor such as melanoma, head and neck, liver or kidney cancer.

The J gene is TRBJ1-2, the V gene TRBV9; TRBD1 is a possible D gene (6 bases). This CDR3 is built from 13 residues. Trimming left V 3 bases short and J 6 bases short, with 12 bases between. CDR1 SGDLS and CDR2 YYNGEE come from the germline V gene. CDR3 protein: CASSAQGVHGYTF. Written as DNA, the CDR3 is TGTGCCAGCAGCGCACAGGGCGTGCATGGCTACACCTTC.

V and J are TRBV7-9 and TRBJ2-3; TRBD2 matches at 11 bases. J gave up 4 bases and V 6 bases, and 6 bases lay outside the gene matches. Germline V lookup: CDR1 SEHNR, CDR2 FQNEAQ (reference sequence). There are 15 residues in the CDR3. The CDR3, as DNA: TGTGCCAGCAGGCTACTAGCGGGAGCCCCAGATACGCAGTATTTT. This encodes CASRLLAGAPDTQYF.

The chain couples TRBV30 to TRBJ2-2; D not resolved. Trimming pared 4 bases from V and 6 bases from J, leaving 9 bases between. Germline CDR1 GTSNPN, CDR2 SVGIG (reference sequence). The CDR3 contains 12 residues. The CDR3 region is CAWTPRAGELFF. The CDR3, as DNA: TGTGCCTGGACCCCAAGGGCCGGGGAGCTGTTTTTT.

V is TRBV11-3 and J is TRBJ2-7; D ambiguous. The CDR3 totals 12 residues. The V end was cut by 1 base, the J end by 6 bases, with 7 bases between. Per the germline V gene, CDR1 is SGHNT and CDR2 is YENEEA. CDR3 sequence reads: CASSLVGAEQYF. DNA for the CDR3: TGTGCCAGCAGCTTAGTTGGTGCCGAGCAGTACTTC.

V usage is TRBV5-4 and J usage is TRBJ2-1; D might be TRBD1 (6 bases). The CDR3 loop spans 12 amino acids. With 3 bases removed from V and 10 bases from J, the gap between germline ends came to 11 bases. CDR1 is SGHNT and CDR2 is YYREEE in the germline V gene (reference sequence). The DNA for the CDR3 is TGTGCCAGCAGCTGGGGGCTGAGGGAGCAGTTCTTC. It codes for CASSWGLREQFF.

V is TRBV7-2 and J is TRBJ2-7; TRBD1 might be the D (5 bases). CDR1 SGHTA and CDR2 FQGNSA come from the germline V gene. V lost 5 bases to trimming and J lost 2 bases, with 13 bases between them. The CDR3 has 14 residues. CDR3 sequence reads: CASSLFQGTYEQYF. CDR3 bases: TGTGCCAGCAGCCTATTTCAGGGTACCTACGAGCAGTACTTC.

The chain carries TRBV27 and TRBJ2-1; 7 nucleotides line up with TRBD2. The length of the CDR3 is 15 residues. The germline V gene encodes CDR1 MNHEY and CDR2 SMNVEV (reference sequence). After removal of 3 bases from V and 0 bases from J, the junction contained 2 bases not matched to a gene. CDR3 sequence reads: CASSFRGSSYNEQFF. The CDR3 DNA is TGTGCCAGCAGTTTTCGCGGGAGCTCCTACAATGAGCAGTTCTTC.

The J gene is TRBJ1-2, the V gene TRBV4-3, with a possible D match to TRBD1 (6 bases). This CDR3 is 16 amino acids long. Germline CDR1 and CDR2: LGHNA and YSLEER. Trimming took off 4 bases at V and 6 bases at J, with 21 bases between the two ends. The CDR3 sequence is CASSPQFGGRVDGYTF. CDR3 coding DNA: TGCGCCAGCAGCCCCCAATTCGGGGGGCGCGTCGATGGCTACACCTTC.

This clone was counted a few times. The genes are TRBV4-1 and TRBJ1-1, with D maybe TRBD1 (5 bases). The germline V gene encodes CDR1 MGHRA and CDR2 YSYEKL. V was shortened by 2 bases and J by 3 bases, with 13 bases between the two germline ends. This CDR3 spans 15 amino acids. CDR3 protein: CASSQPIIRDTEAFF. Here the CDR3 DNA reads TGCGCCAGCAGCCAACCCATTATCAGGGACACTGAAGCTTTCTTT.

This rearrangement joins TRBV5-8 to TRBJ2-2; TRBD2 might be the D (5 bases). The CDR3 length is 14 residues. CDR1 and CDR2 (germline): SGHTS, YDEGEE. The V end lost 4 bases, the J end lost 5 bases, and 12 bases lay between the germline ends. The CDR3 sequence: CASSRRGGTGELFF. DNA for the CDR3: TGTGCCAGCAGCCGCCGAGGAGGAACCGGGGAGCTGTTTTTT.

The genes are TRBV25-1 and TRBJ2-2; D is unclear. The CDR3 is made up of 16 amino acids. Trimming left V 1 base short and J 0 bases short, with 9 bases between. Germline V gene lookup returns CDR1 MGHDK and CDR2 SYGVNS. This CDR3 is CASSESEFANTGELFF. Here the CDR3 DNA reads TGTGCCAGCAGTGAATCTGAGTTCGCGAACACCGGGGAGCTGTTTTTT.

This clone has only a few counts. The rearrangement joins TRBV14 to TRBJ1-5; TRBD1 matches 8 bases. The CDR3 is 15 amino acids. Germline V lookup: CDR1 SGHDN, CDR2 FVKESK. Trimming took 6 bases from V and 4 from J; bases not matched to a gene: 8. The CDR3 here is CASSPGQGPNQPQHF. In DNA, the CDR3 is TGTGCCAGCAGTCCCGGACAGGGCCCAAATCAGCCCCAGCATTTT.

This sequence joins TRBV5-1 and TRBJ2-2, with 9 bases lining up with TRBD1. The germline gives CDR1 SGHRS, CDR2 YFSETQ. V lost 1 base and J lost 1; bases outside the gene matches: 2. The CDR3 sequence is 16 residues long. CDR3: CASSLMGQGNTGELFF. For the CDR3, the DNA is TGCGCCAGCAGCTTGATGGGACAGGGGAACACCGGGGAGCTGTTTTTT. Looking up the rest from reference TRBV5-1 and TRBJ2-2 gives the full variable domain: KAGVTQTPRYLIKTRGQQVTLSCSPISGHRSVSWYQQTPGQGLQFLFEYFSETQRNKGNFPGRFSGRQFSNSRSEMNVSTLELGDSALYLCASSLMGQGNTGELFFGEGSRLTVL.

This clone has just a few counts. V and J are TRBV6-6 and TRBJ2-7; D remains ambiguous. V lost 0 bases to trimming and J lost 5 bases, with 2 bases between them. Germline V gene sequence: CDR1 MNHNY, CDR2 SVGAGI (reference sequence). The CDR3 has 11 residues. The CDR3: CASSYSNEQYF. The DNA of the CDR3 is TGTGCCAGCAGTTACTCGAACGAGCAGTACTTC.

This rearrangement joins TRBV7-8 to TRBJ1-1; TRBD1 agrees at 9 bases. CDR1 is SGHVS, CDR2 FQNEAQ, per germline. V lost 5 bases and J lost 5; bases outside the gene matches: 6. This CDR3 is 14 amino acids long. The CDR3 loop is CASSQGQGRTEAFF. CDR3 coding DNA: TGTGCCAGCAGCCAGGGACAGGGTCGGACTGAAGCTTTCTTT.

The chain recombines TRBV5-1 with TRBJ2-7; 11 nucleotides line up with TRBD1. J was trimmed by 6 bases and V by 3 bases; bases with no gene match: 5. The CDR3 contains 14 residues. Germline V gives CDR1 SGHRS, CDR2 YFSETQ. The CDR3 coding sequence is TGCGCCAGCAGCTCCTACGGGACAGGGGGCGAGCAGTACTTC. Protein product: CASSSYGTGGEQYF. The variable domain in full, with the rest retrieved from reference TRBV5-1 and TRBJ2-7, is KAGVTQTPRYLIKTRGQQVTLSCSPISGHRSVSWYQQTPGQGLQFLFEYFSETQRNKGNFPGRFSGRQFSNSRSEMNVSTLELGDSALYLCASSSYGTGGEQYFGPGTRLTVT.

This clone was detected only a few times. This sequence joins TRBV10-3 and TRBJ1-2, with D unclear. CDR1 is ENHRY, CDR2 SYGVKD, per germline. V lost 5 bases and J 5 bases, leaving 9 bases between the germline ends. The CDR3 loop spans 12 amino acids. The CDR3 protein is CAISFDLYGYTF. The CDR3 DNA reads as TGTGCCATCAGTTTCGATCTGTATGGCTACACCTTC.

V and J are TRBV7-2 and TRBJ2-7, with a weak D call TRBD1 (7 bases). This CDR3 has 16 amino acids. Trimming removed 6 bases at V and 3 bases at J, with 21 bases between. Germline V gene sequence: CDR1 SGHTA, CDR2 FQGNSA. CDR3 nucleotides: TGTGCCAGCAGACAAGAGGCGGGACAGCTCTTCTACGAGCAGTACTTC. Translating gives CASRQEAGQLFYEQYF. The full variable domain, its missing parts supplied by reference TRBV7-2 and TRBJ2-7, is GAGVSQSPSNKVTEKGKDVELRCDPISGHTALYWYRQSLGQGLEFLIYFQGNSAPDKSGLPSDRFSAERTGGSVSTLTIQRTQQEDSAVYLCASRQEAGQLFYEQYFGPGTRLTVT.

The gene calls are TRBV12-5 and TRBJ2-2; 10 nucleotides match TRBD2. The germline CDR1 and CDR2 sequences are LGHNT and FRNRAP. This CDR3 contains 17 residues. J lost 6 bases, V lost 0 bases, and 7 bases had no gene match. The CDR3 region is CASGLVRLAGVAGELFF. CDR3 DNA: TGTGCTAGTGGTTTGGTACGGCTAGCGGGAGTGGCCGGGGAGCTGTTTTTT.

The V call is TRBV28, the J call TRBJ1-5; 7 positions match TRBD1. V lost 6 bases and J lost 4; bases outside the gene matches: 6. This CDR3 comprises 14 residues. The germline gives CDR1 MDHEN, CDR2 SYDVKM. The CDR3 DNA sequence: TGTGCCAGCAGGTTACCACAGGGGAATCAGCCCCAGCATTTT. Translated: CASRLPQGNQPQHF.

The chain couples TRBV2 to TRBJ1-1; D gene uncertain. Trimming pared 5 bases from V and 9 bases from J, leaving 19 bases between. Germline V CDR1 and CDR2: SNHLY, FYNNEI. The CDR3 is 14 residues long. CDR3 sequence (DNA): TGTGCCAGCAGTTTTTTAACAACCGGTGAACAAGCTTTCTTT. Translation: CASSFLTTGEQAFF.

This clone was detected a few times. V gene TRBV6-6 combines with J gene TRBJ1-3; unclear D gene. V was pared by 5 bases and J by 2 bases, with 10 bases between. CDR1 MNHNY and CDR2 SVGAGI come from the germline V gene (reference sequence). This CDR3 has 14 residues. In DNA form, the CDR3 reads TGTGCCAGCAGTCAGACGCCCACTGGAAACACCATATATTTT. Its protein product is CASSQTPTGNTIYF.

This clone has just a few counts. The chain is built from TRBV4-1 and TRBJ1-6; D is undetermined. CDR1 is MGHRA, CDR2 YSYEKL, per germline. Trimming shortened V by 1 base and J by 7 bases, and 14 bases separated the two germline ends. The CDR3 contains 16 residues. The CDR3 DNA reads TGCGCCAGCAGCCAAGGACCCCGGTTAGTGAATTCACCCCTCCACTTT. It codes for CASSQGPRLVNSPLHF.

This chain joins TRBV4-1 and TRBJ1-2, with D possibly TRBD1 on 5 matching bases. The CDR3 sequence is 15 residues long. The ends were cut back, 0 bases at V and 8 bases at J, with 16 bases in the middle. Germline-derived CDR1 and CDR2 are MGHRA and YSYEKL. CDR3 region: CASSQDLGREGGYTF. As DNA, the CDR3 is TGCGCCAGCAGCCAAGATCTCGGCAGGGAGGGCGGCTACACCTTC.

CDR3 sequence: CASSSGGADTGELFF. The CDR3 bases are TGTGCCAGCAGCTCCGGCGGCGCGGACACCGGGGAGCTGTTTTTT. The rearrangement links TRBV11-3 to TRBJ2-2; D gene unclear. CDR1 is SGHNT and CDR2 is YENEEA in the germline V gene. V lost 4 bases, J lost 3 bases, and 12 bases lay in between. The CDR3 runs to 15 residues.

The chain couples TRBV18 to TRBJ2-5; D is perhaps TRBD1 (6 bases). V was shortened by 4 bases and J by 5 bases, with 17 bases between the two germline ends. There are 15 residues in the CDR3. Germline-derived CDR1 and CDR2 are KGHSH and LQKENI. CDR3 DNA: TGTGCCAGCTCACTAAATCAGGGGTCCGGCGAGACCCAGTACTTC. This sequence encodes CASSLNQGSGETQYF.

This sequence joins TRBV7-9 and TRBJ1-4; weak D call: TRBD1 (5 bases). The V gene lost 3 bases and the J gene lost 8 bases, with 13 bases spanning the gap. Germline V gene data show CDR1 as SEHNR and CDR2 as FQNEAQ (reference sequence). The CDR3 is 14 residues long. The chain's CDR3 is CASSFVEAGEKLFF. Written as DNA, the CDR3 is TGTGCCAGCAGCTTCGTTGAAGCAGGGGAAAAACTGTTTTTT.